The present TCR beta chain was sequenced within a study of STAT3 mutations in large granular lymphocyte leukemia (dated by TCRdb to about 2019). With regard to the full study: Canonical activating STAT3 mutations were detected in roughly half of the longitudinally sequenced T-LGLL patients. Over half of the T-LGLL patients were given one or more immunosuppressive therapy regimens, and around 40% of those treated had a hematologic response. Patients with T-cell large granular lymphocyte leukemia underwent serial deep sequencing of TCRbeta CDR3 and STAT3 to reconstruct clonal hierarchy and dynamics. Roughly 19 representative T-LGLL cases were selected from an initial cohort of approximately 210 LGL patients for longitudinal TCRbeta and STAT3 sequencing. Two patients with natural killer LGL leukemia were also sequenced longitudinally as controls within the study. Patients were sequenced at 3 to 5 time points on average, with the number of samplings per patient ranging from 2 to 8.

Concerning this clone itself: Its antigen is not yet known. The record has no base qualities; no much larger clone is one base away.

DNA was extracted from blood mononuclear cells, with the same DNA used for both TCR and STAT3 sequencing. The germline V gene encodes CDR1 MNHNS and CDR2 SASEGT. The CDR3, from cysteine to phenylalanine, totals 14 residues. This entry keeps only the CDR3 DNA: 42 bases, framed from base 1. V lost 7 bases and J lost 1 base; the stretch between them is 14 bases long. TCRbeta libraries were sequenced on an Illumina MiSeq, and an average of about 41,000 productive templates per sample was obtained. The immunoSEQ assay, which uses multiplex PCR amplification, was used to generate TCRbeta CDR3 libraries. The study's own analysis went as follows. Following a previously defined approach, repertoire diversity was calculated, and values close to 0 point to extremely monoclonal samples. TCRdb took over this immuneACCESS table, retaining in-frame rearrangements with V and J assigned. Such tables are incomplete; in checked studies, under half of the missing clones stem from an unresolved V gene, and the remainder is unexplained. That table furnishes V, J and clone size, whereas the DNA furnished D and trimming. Within this sample are around 17,000 clones, with roughly 81% of them counted one time only. Together, the top ten hold 6.5% to 9.5% of the sample.

The paper's findings and limits, for the study overall: Persisting codominant clonotypes in some patients meant a small but highly pathogenic clone may have been missed. All T-LGLL patients had at least one immunodominant TCRbeta clonotype, and roughly half had multiple immunodominant subclonotypes. Because no samples were available when a clone first appeared, clonal expansion was inferred from samplings taken at other points. Variable intervals between samplings and differing treatment regimens complicated linking therapy response to changes in TCR clonal burden. TCR clonotype switching after therapy was seen in about 30% of the 18 patients, with all newly emerging clones being STAT3 wild type. Dominant TCR clone burden was found to exceed STAT3 mutant burden in several patients, suggesting that STAT3 mutation arose secondarily within a pre-expanded clone.

The rearranged chain carries TRBV6-1 and TRBJ2-7; the D gene cannot be resolved reliably. The receptor was isolated from a man aged 45-65 years with T-cell large granular lymphocyte leukemia. Some clones in this sample may be carry-over from other donors' samples. The age is the age at diagnosis. The sequenced sample was peripheral blood mononuclear cells. The nucleotides read TGTGCCAGCACCCTAGGCGGAGCATCCTACGAGCAGTACTTC. This encodes CASTLGGASYEQYF.